Each of the 21 T cell receptor beta chains below was sequenced from the same sample in a study of cytomegalovirus exposure and HLA in healthy donors. Researchers ran the PCR with 60 Vbeta and 13 Jbeta primers. Clones were sequenced by immunoSEQ multiplex PCR, and TCRdb holds only the in-frame ones, with some missing. The repertoire includes some 170,000 clones, roughly 82% of them detected once, and about 11% sits in the top ten. Sample: PBMCs. The receptor source for this set is a man aged 50 to 60 in good health and CMV-seropositive.

This sequence joins TRBV29-1 and TRBJ1-1; the match to TRBD1 covers 7 bases. Germline V gene data show CDR1 as SQVTM and CDR2 as ANQGSEA. The trim removed 4 bases at V and 1 base at J, leaving 0 bases unmatched. The CDR3 contains 12 residues. This CDR3 is CSVGQGNTEAFF. CDR3 coding DNA: TGCAGCGTTGGACAGGGGAACACTGAAGCTTTCTTT.

This clone was counted only a few times. The V call is TRBV13, the J call TRBJ2-1; TRBD2 agrees at 8 bases. Per the germline V gene, CDR1 is PRHDT and CDR2 is FYEKMQ (reference sequence). CDR3 size: 16 residues. With 5 bases clipped from V and 6 bases from J, the junction kept 12 bases outside the gene matches. CDR3 sequence (DNA): TGTGCCAGCAGCGTAACCGGGACTAGAGGGTCCAATGAGCAGTTCTTC. It translates to CASSVTGTRGSNEQFF.

The rearrangement links TRBV28 to TRBJ2-5; D is possibly TRBD2 (5 bases). In germline, CDR1 is MDHEN, CDR2 SYDVKM. There are 12 residues in the CDR3. Trimming cost V 6 bases and J 5 bases, with 10 bases left between them. The CDR3 region has the DNA TGTGCCAGCAGGAGCGGTGGGGAGACCCAGTACTTC. It is translated as CASRSGGETQYF.

The V and J genes are TRBV20-1 and TRBJ1-2; D is ambiguous. Germline V lookup: CDR1 DFQATT, CDR2 SNEGSKA (reference sequence). V lost 6 bases and J 1 base, leaving 6 bases between the germline ends. CDR3 length equals 11 residues. In DNA, the CDR3 is TGCAGTGCGGGCGATAACTATGGCTACACCTTC. It codes for CSAGDNYGYTF.

The gene calls are TRBV30 and TRBJ2-2; D perhaps matches TRBD2 (7 bases). Germline lookup yields CDR1 GTSNPN and CDR2 SVGIG (reference sequence). CDR3 size: 14 residues. Trimming pared 5 bases from V and 4 bases from J, leaving 14 bases between. The CDR3 nucleotides read TGTGCCTGGGGGGGGGACATCTCCACCGGGGAGCTGTTTTTT. It is translated as CAWGGDISTGELFF.

The CDR3 is CASSLSVQETQYF. The CDR3 DNA reads as TGTGCCAGCAGCTTATCAGTCCAAGAGACCCAGTACTTC. The chain couples TRBV11-3 to TRBJ2-5; the D is unclear. CDR3 length: 13 residues. The germline V gene has CDR1 SGHNT and CDR2 YENEEA. V was shortened by 2 bases and J by 1 base, with 5 bases between the two germline ends.

The V and J genes are TRBV6-5 and TRBJ2-2; TRBD2 aligns across 8 bases. Unmatched junction bases numbered 7, after V lost 4 bases and J lost 9 bases. The CDR3 consists of 14 residues. Germline lookup yields CDR1 MNHEY and CDR2 SVGAGI. The CDR3: CASSLTAGDRELFF. Here the CDR3 DNA reads TGTGCCAGCAGTTTAACAGCGGGAGACAGGGAGCTGTTTTTT.

This clone came up once. The chain recombines TRBV27 with TRBJ2-7, with a possible D match to TRBD1 (6 bases). The CDR3 loop spans 12 amino acids. The V and J ends lost 6 bases and 4 bases respectively, with 10 bases between them. CDR1 is MNHEY and CDR2 is SMNVEV in the germline V gene (reference sequence). Here the CDR3 reads CASSLRGYEQYF. CDR3 nucleotides: TGTGCCAGCAGCCTCAGGGGTTACGAGCAGTACTTC.

The chain is built from TRBV19 and TRBJ2-1, with D uncertain. Germline V gene sequence: CDR1 LNHDA, CDR2 SQIVND (reference sequence). V was trimmed by 6 bases and J by 7 bases, leaving 7 bases between them. The CDR3 contains 11 residues. For the CDR3, the DNA is TGTGCCAGTAGCTCCCTAAATGAGCAGTTCTTC. It yields the protein CASSSLNEQFF.

The chain recombines TRBV6-6 with TRBJ1-1, with TRBD1 matching 9 bases. The V segment lost 6 bases and the J segment 4 bases; nucleotides outside the gene matches: 9. The germline V gene encodes CDR1 MNHNY and CDR2 SVGAGI (reference sequence). CDR3 length: 15 amino acids. CDR3 DNA: TGTGCCAGCAGAACCAAACAGGGGGCCGTCACTGAAGCTTTCTTT. Amino acid sequence: CASRTKQGAVTEAFF.

The chain links TRBV28 to TRBJ2-2; 11 nucleotides agree with TRBD1. V was pared by 3 bases and J by 7 bases, with 7 bases of the junction left unmatched. The germline V gene encodes CDR1 MDHEN and CDR2 SYDVKM. The CDR3 extends over 16 amino acids. CDR3 loop: CASSLRDRGSFGELFF. The CDR3 DNA follows: TGTGCCAGCAGTTTGCGGGACAGGGGGTCATTCGGGGAGCTGTTTTTT.

This clone was observed once. The V and J genes are TRBV7-2 and TRBJ2-5; TRBD2 aligns across 10 bases. J lost 4 bases, V lost 1 base, and 3 bases had no gene match. Germline loops: CDR1 SGHTA, CDR2 FQGNSA. The CDR3 sequence is 15 residues long. CDR3 nucleotides: TGTGCCAGCAGCTTAGTAGCGGGGGGCGCAGAGACCCAGTACTTC. This translates into CASSLVAGGAETQYF.

V and J are TRBV4-2 and TRBJ2-1, with 7 bases identical to TRBD2. The V gene end was trimmed by 3 bases and the J gene end by 9 bases; junction bases not matched to a gene: 5. This CDR3 has 13 amino acids. Germline lookup yields CDR1 LGHNA and CDR2 YNFKEQ. The CDR3 region is CASSHGLEGEQFF. The CDR3 nucleotides are TGTGCCAGCAGCCACGGACTAGAGGGTGAGCAGTTCTTC.

The rearrangement links TRBV9 to TRBJ2-5; 8 nucleotides match TRBD2. The CDR3 is made up of 16 amino acids. V shed 4 bases, J shed 0 bases, and the junction held 8 bases outside the gene matches. CDR1 is SGDLS, CDR2 YYNGEE, per germline. CDR3: CASSFTSGRNQETQYF. The CDR3 nucleotides read TGTGCCAGCAGCTTCACAAGCGGGAGAAACCAAGAGACCCAGTACTTC.

This rearrangement joins TRBV19 to TRBJ2-7, with a tentative D call TRBD2 (5 bases). Trimming took 6 bases from V and 0 from J, leaving 15 bases between them. Germline values: CDR1 LNHDA, CDR2 SQIVND (reference sequence). This CDR3 comprises 15 residues. This CDR3 reads CASRLDSLGSYEQYF. In DNA form, the CDR3 reads TGTGCCAGTAGACTGGACTCCTTGGGCTCCTACGAGCAGTACTTC. The whole variable domain, filled in from reference TRBV19 and TRBJ2-7, reads DGGITQSPKYLFRKEGQNVTLSCEQNLNHDAMYWYRQDPGQGLRLIYYSQIVNDFQKGDIAEGYSVSREKKESFPLTVTSAQKNPTAFYLCASRLDSLGSYEQYFGPGTRLTVT.

This clone has just a few counts. The rearrangement joins TRBV20-1 to TRBJ2-3; D unclear. Trimming pared 5 bases from V and 4 bases from J, leaving 4 bases between. The CDR3 consists of 10 residues. Germline V gene lookup returns CDR1 DFQATT and CDR2 SNEGSKA (reference sequence). CDR3 residues: CSASSDTQYF. CDR3 DNA sequence: TGCAGTGCTTCTTCAGATACGCAGTATTTT.

CDR3 nucleotide sequence: TGTGCCAGCAGGAGCGGGGGGGACCTAACAGATACGCAGTATTTT. Translated: CASRSGGDLTDTQYF. The V call is TRBV25-1, the J call TRBJ2-3; TRBD2 matches 10 bases. This CDR3 has 15 amino acids. Germline loops: CDR1 MGHDK, CDR2 SYGVNS. J lost 3 bases, V lost 6 bases, and 6 bases had no gene match.

The chain carries TRBV6-6 and TRBJ2-1; TRBD1 aligns across 9 bases. The CDR3 has 13 residues. Trimming cost V 7 bases and J 6 bases; bases outside gene matches: 4. Germline V gene sequence: CDR1 MNHNY, CDR2 SVGAGI (reference sequence). Here the CDR3 DNA reads TGTGCCAGCACGGGACAGGGTATCAATGAGCAGTTCTTC. It is translated as CASTGQGINEQFF.

The gene calls are TRBV5-1 and TRBJ2-7; 10 nucleotides agree with TRBD2. This CDR3 is built from 16 residues. The V gene end was trimmed by 3 bases and the J gene end by 7 bases; junction bases not matched to a gene: 13. Germline loops: CDR1 SGHRS, CDR2 YFSETQ. CDR3 nucleotide sequence: TGCGCCAGCAGCTCGAAGCGTACTAGCGGGGTCATGGAGCAGTACTTC. Encoded protein: CASSSKRTSGVMEQYF.

Notes on this clone: Other DNA sequences in the same sample also yield this CDR3. The rearrangement uses TRBV19 and TRBJ2-5; D remains ambiguous. The CDR3 runs 11 residues. Germline V lookup: CDR1 LNHDA, CDR2 SQIVND (reference sequence). V was trimmed by 9 bases and J by 5 bases, leaving 10 bases between them. The CDR3 loop reads CASSTGETQYF. Here the CDR3 DNA reads TGTGCCAGCTCTACGGGTGAGACCCAGTACTTC.

The chain links TRBV5-1 to TRBJ2-7; 11 bases are a match to TRBD2. Germline CDR1 and CDR2: SGHRS and YFSETQ. The CDR3 consists of 17 residues. The V segment lost 3 bases and the J segment 3 bases; nucleotides outside the gene matches: 11. The CDR3: CASSWNSGGALYYEQYF. CDR3 DNA sequence: TGCGCCAGCAGCTGGAATAGCGGGGGGGCCCTCTACTACGAGCAGTACTTC. The complete variable domain, with remaining parts taken from reference TRBV5-1 and TRBJ2-7, reads KAGVTQTPRYLIKTRGQQVTLSCSPISGHRSVSWYQQTPGQGLQFLFEYFSETQRNKGNFPGRFSGRQFSNSRSEMNVSTLELGDSALYLCASSWNSGGALYYEQYFGPGTRLTVT.